These 10 T cell receptor beta chains were sequenced from one sample in a study of T cell responses to AZD1222 COVID-19 vaccine. The data were produced by immunoSEQ multiplex PCR, yet TCRdb's version contains in-frame clones alone and is incomplete. The data show 110,000 to 150,000 clones, 75% to 90% seen once. Sequences were derived from peripheral blood, sampled on day 0 of AZD1222 vaccination. These receptors originate from an adult in good health.

This clone showed up just once. CDR3 sequence: CASSRNTGELFF. In DNA form, the CDR3 reads TGTGCCAGCAGCCGGAACACCGGGGAGCTGTTTTTT. This chain joins TRBV12-3 or TRBV12-4 and TRBJ2-2; no reliable D call. CDR3 length: 12 residues. V was clipped by 6 bases and J by 1 base, with 3 bases between them.

The chain employs TRBV24-1 and TRBJ1-5, with TRBD1 identical over 10 bases. With 7 bases clipped from V and 7 bases from J, the junction kept 6 bases outside the gene matches. Germline CDR1 is KGHDR and CDR2 is SFDVKD. This CDR3 region has 14 residues. Here the CDR3 DNA reads TGTGCCACCAGCGGGGACAGGGGTAGACAGCCCCAGCATTTT. Encoded protein: CATSGDRGRQPQHF.

Details on this clone: The germline gene is not matched at one end of the junction; a read error may be the cause. The gene calls are TRBV7-9 and TRBJ2-1, with D hard to call. Per the germline V gene, CDR1 is SEHNR and CDR2 is FQNEAQ (reference sequence). This CDR3 has 15 amino acids. CDR3 in DNA: TGTGCCAGCAGCCCGTCCGAGACCTCCCACAATGAGCAGTTCTTC. Its translation: CASSPSETSHNEQFF.

The chain has TRBV7-2 and TRBJ2-2; TRBD2 matches at 13 bases. V lost 4 bases and J lost 4; bases outside the gene matches: 0. This CDR3 is 15 amino acids long. The germline V gene encodes CDR1 SGHTA and CDR2 FQGNSA. CDR3 residues: CASSWTSGSTGELFF. CDR3 nucleotides: TGTGCCAGCAGCTGGACTAGCGGGAGCACCGGGGAGCTGTTTTTT.

The sample holds a few counts of this clone. The chain recombines TRBV4-1 with TRBJ1-4; tentative D call: TRBD1 (6 bases). V was clipped by 2 bases and J by 4 bases, with 17 bases between them. CDR1 and CDR2 (germline): MGHRA, YSYEKL. There are 17 residues in the CDR3. CDR3 region: CASSQRRGAKNNEKLFF. In nucleotides, the CDR3 is TGCGCCAGCAGCCAACGCAGGGGTGCGAAGAATAATGAAAAACTGTTTTTT.

CDR3 DNA sequence: TGTGCCAGCAGCGCTAGCATGAACACTGAAGCTTTCTTT. It encodes CASSASMNTEAFF. The chain couples TRBV9 to TRBJ1-1; D remains unclear. The germline V and J ends were trimmed by 3 bases and 0 bases, with 6 bases remaining between them. The V gene's germline CDR1 is SGDLS and CDR2 YYNGEE. This CDR3 region has 13 residues.

V gene TRBV30 combines with J gene TRBJ1-1; 8 bases are a match to TRBD1. Germline V gives CDR1 GTSNPN, CDR2 SVGIG (reference sequence). The CDR3 totals 15 residues. V was clipped by 7 bases and J by 7 bases; unmatched bases: 17. In DNA, the CDR3 is TGTGCCTTAATACCGGGCCGCTTACAGGGGGGTGAAGCTTTCTTT. This sequence encodes CALIPGRLQGGEAFF.

The sample holds a few counts of this clone. V and J are TRBV27 and TRBJ2-7; TRBD1 is a possible D gene (5 bases). Trimming removed 3 bases from V and 5 bases from J, with 17 bases in between. Per the germline V gene, CDR1 is MNHEY and CDR2 is SMNVEV (reference sequence). The CDR3 consists of 15 residues. Here the CDR3 DNA reads TGTGCCAGCAGTTTCCGTACAGGTGAAGTTGACGAGCAGTACTTC. Its translation is CASSFRTGEVDEQYF.

V and J are TRBV9 and TRBJ2-7; tentative D call: TRBD2 (6 bases). This CDR3 has 14 residues. With 0 bases removed from V and 0 bases from J, the gap between germline ends came to 7 bases. Germline lookup yields CDR1 SGDLS and CDR2 YYNGEE. CDR3 in amino acids: CASSVVSGSYEQYF. CDR3 in DNA: TGTGCCAGCAGCGTAGTTAGCGGCTCCTACGAGCAGTACTTC. The variable domain in full, with the rest retrieved from reference TRBV9 and TRBJ2-7, is DSGVTQTPKHLITATGQRVTLRCSPRSGDLSVYWYQQSLDQGLQFLIQYYNGEERAKGNILERFSAQQFPDLHSELNLSSLELGDSALYFCASSVVSGSYEQYFGPGTRLTVT.

The chain has TRBV5-1 and TRBJ2-3; TRBD1 matches 7 bases. The germline gives CDR1 SGHRS, CDR2 YFSETQ. This CDR3 has 14 residues. Trimming removed 1 base from V and 4 bases from J; junction bases left unmatched: 3. Written as DNA, the CDR3 is TGCGCCAGCAGCTTGTCGACAGGGCCAGATACGCAGTATTTT. Protein: CASSLSTGPDTQYF. Full variable domain (remainder filled in from reference TRBV5-1 and TRBJ2-3): KAGVTQTPRYLIKTRGQQVTLSCSPISGHRSVSWYQQTPGQGLQFLFEYFSETQRNKGNFPGRFSGRQFSNSRSEMNVSTLELGDSALYLCASSLSTGPDTQYFGPGTRLTVL.